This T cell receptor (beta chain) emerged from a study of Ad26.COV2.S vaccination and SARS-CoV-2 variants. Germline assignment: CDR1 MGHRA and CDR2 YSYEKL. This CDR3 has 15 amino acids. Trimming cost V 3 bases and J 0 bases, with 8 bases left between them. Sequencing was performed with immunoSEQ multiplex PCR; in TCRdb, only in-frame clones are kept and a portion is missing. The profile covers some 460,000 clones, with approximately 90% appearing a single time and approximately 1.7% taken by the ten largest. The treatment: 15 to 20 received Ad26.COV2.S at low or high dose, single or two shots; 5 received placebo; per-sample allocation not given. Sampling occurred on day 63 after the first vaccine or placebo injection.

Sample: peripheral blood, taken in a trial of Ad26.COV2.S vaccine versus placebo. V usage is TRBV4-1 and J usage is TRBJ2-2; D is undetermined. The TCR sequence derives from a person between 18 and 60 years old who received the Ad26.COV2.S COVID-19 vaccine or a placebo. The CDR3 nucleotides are TGCGCCAGCAGCCATCCCCTGGCGAACACCGGGGAGCTGTTTTTT. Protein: CASSHPLANTGELFF.